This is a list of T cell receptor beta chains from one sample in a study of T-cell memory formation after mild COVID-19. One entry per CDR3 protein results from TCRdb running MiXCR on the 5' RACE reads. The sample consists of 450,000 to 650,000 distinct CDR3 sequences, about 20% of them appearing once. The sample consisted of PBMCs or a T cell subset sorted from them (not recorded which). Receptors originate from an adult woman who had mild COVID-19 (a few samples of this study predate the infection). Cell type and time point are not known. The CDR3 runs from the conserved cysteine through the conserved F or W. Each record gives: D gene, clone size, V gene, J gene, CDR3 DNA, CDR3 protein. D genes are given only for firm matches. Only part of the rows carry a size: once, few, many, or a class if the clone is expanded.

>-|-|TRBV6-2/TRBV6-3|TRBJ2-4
TGTGCCAGCATCCAGGGCGGGACTAAAAACATTCAGTACTTC
CASIQGGTKNIQYF
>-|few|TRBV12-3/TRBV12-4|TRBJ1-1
TGTGCCAGCAGTTTGGGGCAGAATCATCCGAACACTGAAGCTTTCTTT
CASSLGQNHPNTEAFF
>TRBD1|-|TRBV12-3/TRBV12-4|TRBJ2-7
TGTGCCAGCAGTCCCCCGACAGGGCCTTTCGGGTACGAGCAGTACTTC
CASSPPTGPFGYEQYF
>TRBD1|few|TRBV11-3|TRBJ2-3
TGTGCCAGCAGTAGAGACAGGGACACAGATACGCAGTATTTT
CASSRDRDTDTQYF
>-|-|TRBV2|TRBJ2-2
TGTGCCAGCAGTGCCTCAGGGTTCACCGGGGAGCTGTTTTTT
CASSASGFTGELFF
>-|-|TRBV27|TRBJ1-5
TGTGCCAGCAGGGCAGGGATTCAGACTAGCAATCAGCCCCAGCATTTT
CASRAGIQTSNQPQHF
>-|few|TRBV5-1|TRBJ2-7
TGCGCCAGCAGCTTGCAGGGTACCCACGAGCAGTACTTC
CASSLQGTHEQYF
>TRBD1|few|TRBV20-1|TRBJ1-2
TGCAGTGCTAGTCCCAGGACAGGGCCCTATGGCTACACCTTC
CSASPRTGPYGYTF
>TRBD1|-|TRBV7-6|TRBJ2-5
TGTGCCAGCAGGCCCGAGACAGGGTCCTGGGAGACCCAGTACTTC
CASRPETGSWETQYF
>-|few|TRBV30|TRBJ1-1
TGTGCCTGGATGAAGGGCAGGGGGAACACTGAAGCTTTCTTT
CAWMKGRGNTEAFF
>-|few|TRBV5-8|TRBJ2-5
TGTGCCAGCAGCCCAGTCGGGGGAGAGGTGGAGACCCAGTACTTC
CASSPVGGEVETQYF
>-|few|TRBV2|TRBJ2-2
TGTGCCAGCAGTGAAGCCCGGCGTGCCTCGAACACCGGGGAGCTGTTTTTT
CASSEARRASNTGELFF
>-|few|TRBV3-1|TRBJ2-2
TGTGCCAGCAGCCAGGCCAGGGTGCGGGACACCGGGGAGCTGTTTTTT
CASSQARVRDTGELFF
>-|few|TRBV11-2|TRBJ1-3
TGTGCCAGCAGCTTTTTTGTTCCCGCGAGGGCGCCCCTTCGAGCGTTTGGAAACACCATATATTTT
CASSFFVPARAPLRAFGNTIYF
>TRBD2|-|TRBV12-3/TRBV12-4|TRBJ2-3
TGTGCCACCAGACTAGCGGGAGCCGCAGATACGCAGTATTTT
CATRLAGAADTQYF
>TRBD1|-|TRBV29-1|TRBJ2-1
TGCAGCGTCCCCCCCGGGACAGCTCGGGGGCAGTTCTTC
CSVPPGTARGQFF
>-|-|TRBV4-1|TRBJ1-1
TGCGCCAGCAGCCAGGTCGACGGAGGTTACACTGAAGCTTTCTTT
CASSQVDGGYTEAFF
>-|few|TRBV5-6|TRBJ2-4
TGTGCCAGCAGCTTTCCGTTCAGCCGGGAACCACTAGCCAAAAACATTCAGTACTTC
CASSFPFSREPLAKNIQYF